A single sample is the source of the 8 T cell receptor beta chains below, sequenced in a study of blood T cells in healthy people across ages. Through a sample-barcoded 5' primer and a J-beta primer mix, a second PCR was run for roughly 6 to 11 cycles. Each CDR3 protein gets one entry after TCRdb re-called the 5' RACE reads with MiXCR. The sample lists hundreds of thousands of distinct CDR3 sequences; about 26% were seen once. The same data also contributed to another study, on T cells of mothers and their children.

The sequencing input was blood. These receptors all stem from a boy aged 5-17 years in good health.

Ten or more counts support this clonotype. The J gene is TRBJ1-4, the V gene TRBV5-1, with D possibly matching TRBD1 (6 bases). Germline V gene sequence: CDR1 SGHRS, CDR2 YFSETQ. The CDR3 totals 14 residues. V gave up 0 bases and J gave up 5 bases, with 8 bases separating them. The CDR3 DNA reads as TGCGCCAGCAGCTTGGGGCAGGGGAATGAAAAACTGTTTTTT. It codes for CASSLGQGNEKLFF. The complete variable domain, with remaining parts taken from reference TRBV5-1 and TRBJ1-4, reads KAGVTQTPRYLIKTRGQQVTLSCSPISGHRSVSWYQQTPGQGLQFLFEYFSETQRNKGNFPGRFSGRQFSNSRSEMNVSTLELGDSALYLCASSLGQGNEKLFFGSGTQLSVL.

The chain has TRBV27 and TRBJ1-2; D possibly corresponds to TRBD1 (6 bases). The CDR3 contains 13 residues. Trimming stripped 6 bases from V and 4 bases from J, with 12 bases between. The germline V gene has CDR1 MNHEY and CDR2 SMNVEV (reference sequence). The CDR3 region has the DNA TGTGCCAGCAGCATTGACAGGTCCTATGGCTACACCTTC. Amino acid sequence: CASSIDRSYGYTF.

V and J are TRBV10-2 and TRBJ2-1; the match to TRBD2 covers 12 bases. Looked up from germline, CDR1 is WSHSY and CDR2 is SAAADI. The CDR3 spans 16 residues. After removal of 6 bases from V and 5 bases from J, the junction contained 8 bases not matched to a gene. This CDR3 is CASRTKLAGGHNEQFF. The CDR3 coding sequence is TGCGCCAGCAGAACCAAACTAGCGGGGGGCCACAATGAGCAGTTCTTC.

This clonotype was recorded a few times. This sequence joins TRBV14 and TRBJ1-1; D might be TRBD1 (5 bases). The V and J ends lost 4 bases and 2 bases respectively, with 14 bases between them. This CDR3 comprises 15 residues. Germline V gives CDR1 SGHDN, CDR2 FVKESK. The chain's CDR3 is CASSPTTRGNTEAFF. Written as DNA, the CDR3 is TGTGCCAGCAGCCCAACGACAAGGGGAAACACTGAAGCTTTCTTT.

This clonotype was observed a few times. This sequence joins TRBV11-2 and TRBJ2-7; 8 bases map to TRBD1. Germline V gene lookup returns CDR1 SGHAT and CDR2 FQNNGV. CDR3 length: 14 amino acids. With 4 bases clipped from V and 3 bases from J, the junction kept 5 bases outside the gene matches. In nucleotides, the CDR3 is TGTGCCAGCAGCTCTAGGACAGGGTTCTACGAGCAGTACTTC. Encoded protein: CASSSRTGFYEQYF.

This clonotype was observed a handful of times. This chain joins TRBV27 and TRBJ2-5; the D gene is possibly TRBD2 (6 bases). The germline gives CDR1 MNHEY, CDR2 SMNVEV (reference sequence). The V gene lost 2 bases and the J gene lost 6 bases, with 10 bases spanning the gap. The CDR3 totals 13 residues. The CDR3 protein is CASSLVLAKTQYF. CDR3 nucleotides: TGTGCCAGCAGTTTAGTGCTAGCGAAGACCCAGTACTTC.

This chain uses TRBV10-3 with TRBJ2-7; 8 bases are a match to TRBD1. The CDR3 extends over 12 amino acids. J was trimmed by 5 bases and V by 4 bases; bases with no gene match: 1. Germline loops: CDR1 ENHRY, CDR2 SYGVKD. CDR3 DNA: TGTGCCATCAGTGGACAGGGGAACGAGCAGTACGTC. Protein product: CAISGQGNEQYV.

This clonotype has a handful of counts. The CDR3 does not close with the conserved phenylalanine or tryptophan, likely indicating a read error. V is TRBV28 and J is TRBJ1-4, with 10 bases lining up with TRBD1. The CDR3 length is 14 residues. V lost 4 bases, J lost 8 bases, and 4 bases stayed unmatched. Germline V gene data show CDR1 as MDHEN and CDR2 as SYDVKM. As DNA, the CDR3 is TGTGCCAGCAGTTACCGGGACAGGGGCGAAAAACTGTTTTCT. Its translation: CASSYRDRGEKLFS.